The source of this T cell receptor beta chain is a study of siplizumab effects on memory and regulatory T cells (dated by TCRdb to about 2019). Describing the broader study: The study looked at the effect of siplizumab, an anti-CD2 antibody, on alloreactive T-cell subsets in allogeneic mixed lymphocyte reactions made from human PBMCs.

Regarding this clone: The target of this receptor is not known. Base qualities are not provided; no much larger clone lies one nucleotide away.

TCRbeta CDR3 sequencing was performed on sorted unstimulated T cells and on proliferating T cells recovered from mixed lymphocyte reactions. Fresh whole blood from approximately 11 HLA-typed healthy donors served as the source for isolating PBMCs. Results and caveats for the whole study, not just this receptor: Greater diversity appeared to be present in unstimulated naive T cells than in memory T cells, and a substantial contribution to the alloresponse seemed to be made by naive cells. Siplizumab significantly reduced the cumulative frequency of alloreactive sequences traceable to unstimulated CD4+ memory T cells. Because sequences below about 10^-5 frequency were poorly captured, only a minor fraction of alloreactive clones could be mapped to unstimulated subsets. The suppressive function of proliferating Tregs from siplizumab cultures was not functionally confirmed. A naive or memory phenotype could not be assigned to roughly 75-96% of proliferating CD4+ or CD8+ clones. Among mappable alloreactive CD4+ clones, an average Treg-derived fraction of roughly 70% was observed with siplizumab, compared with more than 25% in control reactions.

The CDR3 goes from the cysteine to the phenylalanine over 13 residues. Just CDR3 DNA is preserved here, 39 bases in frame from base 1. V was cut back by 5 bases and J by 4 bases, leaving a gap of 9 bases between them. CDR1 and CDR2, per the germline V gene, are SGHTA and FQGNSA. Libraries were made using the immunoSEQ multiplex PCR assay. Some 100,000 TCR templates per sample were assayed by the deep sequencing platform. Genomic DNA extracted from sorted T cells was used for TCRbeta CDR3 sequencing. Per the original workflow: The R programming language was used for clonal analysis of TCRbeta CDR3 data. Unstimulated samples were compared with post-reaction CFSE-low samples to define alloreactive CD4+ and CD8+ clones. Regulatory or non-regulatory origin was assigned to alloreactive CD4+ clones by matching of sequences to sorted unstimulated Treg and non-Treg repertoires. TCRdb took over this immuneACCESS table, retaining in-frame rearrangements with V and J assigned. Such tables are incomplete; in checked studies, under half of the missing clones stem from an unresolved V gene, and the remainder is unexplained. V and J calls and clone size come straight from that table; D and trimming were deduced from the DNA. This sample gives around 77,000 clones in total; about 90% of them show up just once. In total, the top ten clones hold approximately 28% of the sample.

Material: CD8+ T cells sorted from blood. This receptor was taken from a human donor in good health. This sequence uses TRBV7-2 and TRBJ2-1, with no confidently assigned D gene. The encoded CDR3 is CASSPRNYNEQFF. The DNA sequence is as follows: TGTGCCAGCAGCCCAAGGAATTACAATGAGCAGTTCTTC. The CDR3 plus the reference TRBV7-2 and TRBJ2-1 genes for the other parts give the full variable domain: GAGVSQSPSNKVTEKGKDVELRCDPISGHTALYWYRQSLGQGLEFLIYFQGNSAPDKSGLPSDRFSAERTGGSVSTLTIQRTQQEDSAVYLCASSPRNYNEQFFGPGTRLTVL.